A selection of T cell receptor beta chains follows, all from one sample in a study of blood T cell repertoires in COVID-19. Generated by immunoSEQ multiplex PCR, the TCRdb table keeps only in-frame clones and is missing some. The sample contains roughly 200,000 clones, around 83% of which appear only once. Input material: peripheral blood. The receptors here all came from a man between 35 and 55 years old with active or convalescent COVID-19. CDR3s include the opening cysteine and the closing phenylalanine or tryptophan. The D gene is left open where the match is weak. Clone size is not always given. Where it is, it says once, few, many or a class for expanded clones.

. | . | TRBJ2-2 | TRBV19 | CASSRANTGELFF | TGTGCCAGTAGTCGTGCGAACACCGGGGAGCTGTTTTTT
. | TRBD1 | TRBJ1-4 | TRBV5-1 | CASSLGPQGKGEKLFF | TGCGCCAGCAGCTTGGGCCCACAGGGGAAGGGTGAAAAACTGTTTTTT
. | TRBD1 | TRBJ1-2 | TRBV24-1 | CATSGNRGFDGYTF | TGTGCCACCAGTGGGAACAGGGGTTTTGATGGCTACACCTTC
many | . | TRBJ2-7 | TRBV19 | CASTRTILSYEQYF | TGTGCCAGTACACGGACTATCTTATCCTACGAGCAGTACTTC
. | . | TRBJ2-5 | TRBV7-2 | CASSSAQGDQETQYF | TGTGCCAGCAGCTCCGCACAGGGAGACCAAGAGACCCAGTACTTC
. | TRBD2 | TRBJ2-3 | TRBV19 | CASSIGRGAVDTQYF | TGTGCCAGTAGTATCGGGCGGGGGGCCGTCGATACGCAGTATTTT
. | TRBD1 | TRBJ2-7 | TRBV5-1 | CASSLVRTGADEQYF | TGCGCCAGCAGCTTGGTCCGGACAGGGGCGGACGAGCAGTACTTC
. | . | TRBJ2-7 | TRBV7-9 | CASSLVGYRDDHEQYF | TGTGCCAGCAGCTTGGTGGGGTACAGGGATGACCACGAGCAGTACTTC
. | . | TRBJ1-2 | TRBV4-1 | CASSREGTFYGYTF | TGCGCCAGCAGCCGGGAGGGGACCTTCTATGGCTACACCTTC
medium-sized | TRBD2 | TRBJ2-1 | TRBV5-1 | CASSPSPLAGGNNEQFF | TGCGCCAGCAGCCCGAGTCCCCTAGCGGGGGGGAACAATGAGCAGTTCTTC
. | . | TRBJ1-6 | TRBV5-1 | CASSLESGDPPLHF | TGCGCCAGCAGCTTGGAATCAGGCGACCCACCCCTCCACTTT
once | . | TRBJ2-3 | TRBV2 | CASSEGVLTDTQYF | TGTGCCAGCAGTGAAGGCGTACTCACAGATACGCAGTATTTT
. | . | TRBJ1-3 | TRBV11-2 | CASSPIRDKRNTIYF | TGTGCCAGCAGCCCGATCCGGGACAAGAGAAACACCATATATTTT
. | . | TRBJ2-1 | TRBV11-3 | CASSLDPLSTYNEQFF | TGTGCCAGCAGCTTAGATCCTCTGTCTACCTACAATGAGCAGTTCTTC
. | TRBD1 | TRBJ1-4 | TRBV6-5 | CASRDRGLLDEKLFF | TGTGCCAGCAGGGACAGGGGGCTGCTTGATGAAAAACTGTTTTTT
. | . | TRBJ1-3 | TRBV11-3 | CASSLDPYSGNTIYF | TGTGCCAGCAGCTTAGACCCCTACTCTGGAAACACCATATATTTT
. | TRBD1 | TRBJ1-2 | TRBV7-2 | CAGRTGGGSSYGYTF | TGTGCCGGAAGGACAGGGGGCGGATCCTCCTATGGCTACACCTTC
. | TRBD1 | TRBJ1-4 | TRBV19 | CASSIRSPPGTGNEKLFF | TGTGCCAGTAGTATAAGGTCCCCGCCCGGGACAGGGAATGAAAAACTGTTTTTT
few | . | TRBJ1-6 | TRBV3-1/TRBV3-2 | CASSPEGGSWSPLHF | TGTGCCAGCAGCCCAGAGGGGGGTTCATGGTCACCCCTCCACTTT
. | . | TRBJ1-1 | TRBV28 | CASRLQGLDEAFF | TGTGCCAGCAGACTACAGGGACTAGATGAAGCTTTCTTT
. | TRBD1 | TRBJ1-2 | TRBV28 | CASSPETGGSYGYTF | TGTGCCAGCAGCCCAGAGACAGGGGGCAGCTATGGCTACACCTTC
. | TRBD1 | TRBJ1-4 | TRBV18 | CASSRDREKLFF | TGTGCCAGCTCACGGGACAGAGAAAAACTGTTTTTT
. | . | TRBJ2-7 | TRBV29-1 | CSVLAHSYEQYF | TGCAGCGTTCTGGCCCACTCCTACGAGCAGTACTTC
. | . | TRBJ1-2 | TRBV2 | CASSDWTAENYGYTF | TGTGCCAGCAGTGACTGGACAGCCGAAAACTATGGCTACACCTTC
. | . | TRBJ2-1 | TRBV5-6 | CASSLGQAYNEQFF | TGTGCCAGCAGCCTGGGCCAGGCCTACAATGAGCAGTTCTTC
. | TRBD1 | TRBJ1-2 | TRBV29-1 | CSVASRGINYGYTF | TGCAGCGTTGCGTCCAGGGGGATTAACTATGGCTACACCTTC
. | . | TRBJ2-7 | TRBV5-1 | CASHPQGSSYEQYF | TGCGCCAGCCACCCCCAGGGGAGCTCCTACGAGCAGTACTTC
. | . | TRBJ2-2 | TRBV18 | CASSPLGVYGTGELFF | TGTGCCAGCTCACCATTAGGAGTTTATGGCACCGGGGAGCTGTTTTTT
. | TRBD2 | TRBJ2-1 | TRBV5-1 | CASSLRISSGYNEQFF | TGCGCCAGCAGCTTGAGGATATCTAGCGGCTACAATGAGCAGTTCTTC
. | TRBD1 | TRBJ1-2 | TRBV19 | CASSIDRGEYGYTF | TGTGCCAGTAGTATAGACAGGGGGGAGTATGGCTACACCTTC
few | TRBD1 | TRBJ2-7 | TRBV6-5 | CASSSGTGSSYEQYF | TGTGCCAGCTCCTCAGGGACAGGGAGCTCCTACGAGCAGTACTTC
. | . | TRBJ2-7 | TRBV30 | CAWKTATYEQYF | TGTGCCTGGAAGACAGCCACCTACGAGCAGTACTTC
. | TRBD1 | TRBJ1-1 | TRBV29-1 | CSVEVDRGTEAFF | TGCAGCGTTGAAGTTGACAGGGGCACTGAAGCTTTCTTT
. | . | TRBJ1-1 | TRBV18 | CASSPLQGEAFF | TGTGCCAGCTCACCACTGCAGGGTGAAGCTTTCTTT
. | . | TRBJ1-3 | TRBV19 | CASSNLGWGARGNTIYF | TGTGCCAGTAGTAATCTTGGCTGGGGAGCGAGGGGAAACACCATATATTTT
. | . | TRBJ2-7 | TRBV7-9 | CASSFYGLNSYEQYF | TGTGCCAGCAGCTTTTATGGGCTAAACTCCTACGAGCAGTACTTC
. | . | TRBJ1-1 | TRBV6-5 | CASRQRGWTEAFF | TGTGCCAGCAGACAACGAGGGTGGACTGAAGCTTTCTTT
. | . | TRBJ2-3 | TRBV11-3 | CASSAPDSSVETDTQYF | TGTGCCAGCAGCGCCCCGGACAGCTCAGTAGAGACAGATACGCAGTATTTT
. | TRBD2 | TRBJ2-7 | TRBV10-3 | CAIRPTSGSDEQYF | TGTGCCATCAGACCCACTAGCGGGAGTGACGAGCAGTACTTC
. | TRBD2 | TRBJ2-1 | TRBV14 | CASSPSLWTSGTPAIEQFF | TGTGCCAGCAGCCCTTCTTTGTGGACTAGCGGGACCCCCGCAATCGAGCAGTTCTTC
. | . | TRBJ2-1 | TRBV18 | CASSPTSGHNEQFF | TGTGCCAGCTCACCAACCAGCGGACACAATGAGCAGTTCTTC
once | TRBD1 | TRBJ1-3 | TRBV6-5 | CASSRGQGAGNTIYF | TGTGCCAGCTCTAGGGGACAGGGGGCTGGAAACACCATATATTTT
. | . | TRBJ1-2 | TRBV27 | CASREGLYGYTF | TGTGCCTCTAGGGAGGGTCTCTATGGCTACACCTTC
. | . | TRBJ1-1 | TRBV5-4 | CASSLELTGGGAFF | TGTGCCAGCAGCTTAGAACTGACAGGTGGCGGAGCTTTCTTT
once | TRBD1 | TRBJ1-1 | TRBV5-1 | CASSLGTGIALNTEAFF | TGCGCCAGCAGCCTAGGGACAGGGATCGCCCTGAACACTGAAGCTTTCTTT
. | . | TRBJ1-4 | TRBV4-1 | CASSQAARGEKLFF | TGCGCCAGCAGCCAAGCGGCCAGGGGTGAAAAACTGTTTTTT
. | . | TRBJ2-2 | TRBV6-5 | CASRRSGTGELFF | TGTGCCAGCAGACGCAGCGGGACCGGGGAGCTGTTTTTT
. | . | TRBJ2-7 | TRBV19 | CASSFEAGRPYEQYF | TGTGCCAGTAGTTTCGAGGCGGGAAGGCCCTACGAGCAGTACTTC
. | . | TRBJ2-5 | TRBV2 | CASSKNGGETQYF | TGTGCCAGCAGCAAAAACGGGGGAGAGACCCAGTACTTC
. | . | TRBJ2-1 | TRBV6-5 | CASSYRGGEYNEQFF | TGTGCCAGCAGTTACAGGGGCGGCGAGTACAATGAGCAGTTCTTC
. | TRBD1 | TRBJ1-5 | TRBV7-8 | CASSSDRGQRQPQHF | TGTGCCAGCAGCTCCGACAGGGGGCAGAGGCAGCCCCAGCATTTT
. | . | TRBJ1-2 | TRBV12-3/TRBV12-4 | CASSSHIYGYTF | TGTGCCAGCAGTTCTCACATATATGGCTACACCTTC
. | TRBD1 | TRBJ1-5 | TRBV19 | CASSIGTGGMLEGNQPQHF | TGTGCCAGTAGTATAGGGACAGGGGGCATGTTAGAGGGCAATCAGCCCCAGCATTTT